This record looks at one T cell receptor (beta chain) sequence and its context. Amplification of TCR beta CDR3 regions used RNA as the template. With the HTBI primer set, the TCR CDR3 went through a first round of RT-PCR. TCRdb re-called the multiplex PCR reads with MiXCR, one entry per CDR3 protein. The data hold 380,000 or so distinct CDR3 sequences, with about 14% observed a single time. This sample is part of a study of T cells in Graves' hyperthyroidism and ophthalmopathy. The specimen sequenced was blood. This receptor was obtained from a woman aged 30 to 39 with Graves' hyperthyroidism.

The CDR3 protein is CSASGRASETQYF. CDR3 nucleotide sequence: TGCAGCGCCAGCGGGAGGGCCTCAGAGACCCAGTACTTC. The rearrangement joins TRBV29-1 to TRBJ2-5; the match to TRBD2 covers 10 bases. CDR1 and CDR2 from the germline V gene are SQVTM and ANQGSEA. Trimming cost V 7 bases and J 4 bases; bases outside gene matches: 6. The CDR3 spans 13 residues.